This TCR beta chain was sequenced in a study of post-analysis software for immune sequencing data. To note about this clonotype: Its antigen is not known. The junction departs from germline at one end; a sequencing error may be responsible.

Study outcomes and limitations: Patients used about 5 TRBV segments, including TRBV5-6, TRBV5-1 and TRBV20-1, more often than controls. Strong co-clustering by F measure linked samples that shared a preparation batch.

This CDR3 region has 17 residues. Germline lookup yields CDR1 MNHNS and CDR2 SASEGT. Presence of unique molecular identifiers characterized the TCR beta cDNA libraries. Approximately 0.5 million cDNA molecules were recovered from an input of about 1 to 10 million T cells. TCRdb itself ran the PCR reads through MiXCR, one entry per CDR3 protein. The data hold 450,000 or so distinct CDR3 sequences, with 40% to 55% observed a single time. The chain uses TRBV6-1 and TRBJ2-7, with 10 bases fitting TRBD2. Sample: blood. This TCR derives from a girl between 5 and 17 years old with multiple sclerosis. As DNA, the CDR3 is TGTACCAGCAGTCCTCGTTACCGAGCGGGGGGGGACTACGAGCAGTACTTC. Its translation is CTSSPRYRAGGDYEQYF.